These 20 T cell receptor beta chains were all obtained from the same sample, sequenced in a study of T cells in Graves' hyperthyroidism and ophthalmopathy. Amplified TCR beta CDR3 regions derived from RNA transcripts. First-round RT-PCR targeting the TCR CDR3 was performed with the HTBI primer set. MiXCR, applied by TCRdb to the multiplex PCR reads, yields one record per CDR3 protein. The data show roughly 700,000 distinct CDR3 sequences, just over 35% seen once. The sample consisted of blood. These TCRs come from a woman in her thirties or forties with Graves' hyperthyroidism.

V and J are TRBV4-3 and TRBJ2-7; D is uncertain. The V gene's germline CDR1 is LGHNA and CDR2 YSLEER. The V and J ends lost 6 bases and 2 bases respectively, with 17 bases between them. The CDR3 contains 15 residues. In DNA, the CDR3 is TGCGCCAGCAGACACCTTGGACGGATTCCCTACGAGCAGTACTTC. Translating gives CASRHLGRIPYEQYF.

This clonotype was detected many times. V gene TRBV10-3 combines with J gene TRBJ2-7; 9 nucleotides line up with TRBD1. The CDR3 loop spans 13 amino acids. Germline lookup yields CDR1 ENHRY and CDR2 SYGVKD. The J segment lost 7 bases and the V segment lost 5 bases, leaving 6 bases of the junction unmatched. The CDR3 region has the DNA TGTGCCATCAGTCCACAGGGGGCAAAGGAGCAGTACTTC. Translating gives CAISPQGAKEQYF.

Worth noting for this clonotype: A much larger clone is a single base away; this may be a read error. The chain couples TRBV12-3 or TRBV12-4 to TRBJ1-4, with D hard to call. The CDR3 spans 16 residues. The CDR3 DNA reads as TGTGCCAGCAGCCCTTCCTGGAGCGCAACTAATGAAGAACTGTTTTTT. It translates to CASSPSWSATNEELFF.

This clonotype was picked up many times. The chain employs TRBV19 and TRBJ1-2, with TRBD1 as a possible D gene (5 bases). Between the trimmed V and J ends, which lost 5 bases and 6 bases, there was a span of 16 bases. The CDR3 has 14 amino acids. Germline V lookup: CDR1 LNHDA, CDR2 SQIVND (reference sequence). The CDR3 reads CASSFSGDADGYTF. CDR3 DNA sequence: TGTGCCAGTAGTTTCTCGGGGGACGCGGATGGCTACACCTTC.

J is TRBJ1-1 and V is TRBV6-5; no definite D call. The germline V gene has CDR1 MNHEY and CDR2 SVGAGI. Trimming removed 6 bases at V and 3 bases at J, with 8 bases between. The length of the CDR3 is 12 residues. The chain's CDR3 is CASRGIHTEAFF. The CDR3 DNA reads TGTGCCAGCAGGGGCATCCACACTGAAGCTTTCTTT.

The V call is TRBV7-3, the J call TRBJ2-3; 10 bases align to TRBD2. Germline V lookup: CDR1 SGHTA, CDR2 FQGTGA. V was pared by 1 base and J by 6 bases, with 4 bases of the junction left unmatched. This CDR3 comprises 15 residues. As DNA, the CDR3 is TGTGCCAGCAGCTTAATGCTAGCGGGAGAGGATACGCAGTATTTT. It specifies CASSLMLAGEDTQYF.

This clonotype came up many times. The J gene is TRBJ1-6, the V gene TRBV2; D gene ambiguous. Between the trimmed V and J ends, which lost 2 bases and 6 bases, there was a span of 23 bases. The CDR3 is 19 amino acids. CDR1 and CDR2 (germline): SNHLY, FYNNEI. CDR3 amino acids: CASSEQGLPASVRNSPLHF. The CDR3 DNA is TGTGCCAGCAGTGAACAAGGCCTCCCGGCCAGTGTTCGTAATTCACCCCTCCACTTT.

The V and J genes are TRBV7-9 and TRBJ2-5, with a possible D match to TRBD2 (6 bases). The CDR3 is 14 amino acids. V shed 0 bases and J shed 1 base, with 6 bases lying between them. The germline gives CDR1 SEHNR, CDR2 FQNEAQ (reference sequence). CDR3 amino acids: CASSLALAQETQYF. CDR3 sequence (DNA): TGTGCCAGCAGCTTAGCACTAGCCCAAGAGACCCAGTACTTC.

The V gene is TRBV29-1, the J gene TRBJ1-2; D unresolved. The CDR3 covers 9 residues. Trimming cost V 4 bases and J 8 bases, with 5 bases left between them. In germline, CDR1 is SQVTM, CDR2 ANQGSEA. The CDR3 here is CSVVMGYTF. For the CDR3, the DNA is TGCAGCGTTGTGATGGGCTACACCTTC. The full variable domain, completed using reference TRBV29-1 and TRBJ1-2, is SAVISQKPSRDICQRGTSLTIQCQVDSQVTMMFWYRQQPGQSLTLIATANQGSEATYESGFVIDKFPISRPNLTFSTLTVSNMSPEDSSIYLCSVVMGYTFGSGTRLTVV.

V usage is TRBV6-5 and J usage is TRBJ2-5; 15 bases map to TRBD2. V was pared by 7 bases and J by 5 bases, with 8 bases of the junction left unmatched. From germline, CDR1 is MNHEY and CDR2 SVGAGI. The CDR3 contains 16 residues. CDR3 protein: CASTGTSGRSGETQYF. The CDR3 region has the DNA TGTGCCAGCACCGGGACTAGCGGGAGGTCCGGGGAGACCCAGTACTTC.

This clonotype has ten or more counts. V and J are TRBV9 and TRBJ1-2; the D is unclear. Germline V gene data show CDR1 as SGDLS and CDR2 as YYNGEE. This CDR3 is built from 12 residues. The ends were cut back, 6 bases at V and 7 bases at J, with 13 bases in the middle. CDR3 amino acids: CASTGLTGGYTF. The CDR3 coding sequence is TGTGCCAGCACCGGACTTACCGGTGGCTACACCTTC.

This clonotype has just a few counts. CDR3 sequence: CASRYQGAYYEQYF. Written as DNA, the CDR3 is TGCGCCAGCAGGTACCAGGGGGCCTACTACGAGCAGTACTTC. The chain couples TRBV5-1 to TRBJ2-7; 8 bases align to TRBD1. The germline CDR1 and CDR2 sequences are SGHRS and YFSETQ. The ends lost 5 bases at V and 3 bases at J; junction bases unmatched: 7. This CDR3 contains 14 residues.

This clonotype was observed at least ten times. V and J are TRBV29-1 and TRBJ1-5, with D unresolved. The CDR3 is 13 residues long. The V and J ends lost 4 bases and 4 bases respectively, with 11 bases between them. The germline CDR1 and CDR2 sequences are SQVTM and ANQGSEA. The CDR3 DNA reads as TGCAGCGTTGTAGTAACAGTAAATCAGCCCCAGCATTTT. Its translation: CSVVVTVNQPQHF.

In its sample, this clonotype was seen many times. V and J are TRBV12-3 or TRBV12-4 and TRBJ1-5; D is undetermined. Trimming cost V 3 bases and J 5 bases, with 8 bases left between them. The CDR3 is 13 residues long. The CDR3 region is CASSLVRYQPQHF. The CDR3 nucleotides are TGTGCCAGCAGTTTGGTCAGATATCAGCCCCAGCATTTT.

The genes are TRBV4-3 and TRBJ1-1; tentatively, D is TRBD1 (5 bases). CDR3 length: 16 residues. Germline V gene lookup returns CDR1 LGHNA and CDR2 YSLEER. The germline V and J ends were trimmed by 0 bases and 3 bases, with 14 bases remaining between them. The CDR3 loop is CASSQDSGGWYTEAFF. CDR3 bases: TGCGCCAGCAGCCAAGATAGTGGGGGATGGTACACTGAAGCTTTCTTT.

This sequence joins TRBV7-2 and TRBJ1-2; a weak D match, TRBD1 (5 bases). There are 13 residues in the CDR3. Germline CDR1 and CDR2: SGHTA and FQGNSA. The V and J ends lost 0 bases and 7 bases respectively, with 9 bases between them. The CDR3 loop reads CASSLAGVVGYTF. CDR3 in DNA: TGTGCCAGCAGCTTAGCGGGGGTTGTTGGCTACACCTTC.

This chain joins TRBV29-1 and TRBJ1-5; TRBD1 matches at 7 bases. With 7 bases clipped from V and 6 bases from J, the junction kept 9 bases outside the gene matches. This CDR3 contains 13 residues. Germline-derived CDR1 and CDR2 are SQVTM and ANQGSEA. The CDR3: CSAMTGQGQPQHF. CDR3 coding DNA: TGCAGCGCTATGACAGGGCAGGGTCAGCCCCAGCATTTT.

A remark on this clonotype: The CDR3 end shows no conserved phenylalanine or tryptophan, and so a read error is likely. V usage is TRBV6-6 and J usage is TRBJ1-1; D ambiguous. The V and J ends lost 5 bases and 0 bases respectively, with 10 bases between them. The CDR3 contains 14 residues. Germline CDR1 MNHNY, CDR2 SVGAGI (reference sequence). CDR3 DNA sequence: TGTGCCAGCAGTGACGTCCTCATGAACACTGAAGCTTTCCTT. This sequence encodes CASSDVLMNTEAFL.

At least ten counts were recorded for this clonotype. This chain connects TRBV12-3 or TRBV12-4 to TRBJ2-6, with unresolved D. The CDR3 has 12 residues. Between the trimmed V and J ends, which lost 11 bases and 2 bases, there was a span of 7 bases. CDR3 loop: CAPRPGANVLTF. For the CDR3, the DNA is TGTGCCCCCCGGCCTGGGGCCAACGTCCTGACTTTC.

This clonotype was recorded at least ten times. The chain links TRBV7-8 to TRBJ2-5, with D possibly TRBD2 on 5 matching bases. The CDR3 contains 13 residues. Germline values: CDR1 SGHVS, CDR2 FQNEAQ. Deletions cut 5 bases from V and 5 bases from J, with 12 bases between. As DNA, the CDR3 is TGTGCCAGCAGCCCCGGGGAGTGGGAGACCCAGTACTTC. Its protein product is CASSPGEWETQYF.